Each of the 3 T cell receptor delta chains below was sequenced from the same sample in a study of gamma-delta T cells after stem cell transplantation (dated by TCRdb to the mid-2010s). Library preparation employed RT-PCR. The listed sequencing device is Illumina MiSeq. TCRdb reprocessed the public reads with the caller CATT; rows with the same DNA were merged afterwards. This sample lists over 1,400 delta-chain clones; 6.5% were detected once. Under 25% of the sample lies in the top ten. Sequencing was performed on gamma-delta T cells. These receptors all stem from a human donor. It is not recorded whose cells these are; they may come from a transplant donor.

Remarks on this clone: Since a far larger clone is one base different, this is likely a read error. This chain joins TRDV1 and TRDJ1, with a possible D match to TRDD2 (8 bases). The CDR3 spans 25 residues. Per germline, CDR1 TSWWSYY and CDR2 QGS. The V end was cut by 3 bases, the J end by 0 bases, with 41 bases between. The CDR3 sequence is CALGESASYVKGGWGTLPYTDKLIF. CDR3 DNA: TGTGCTCTTGGGGAGTCAGCTTCCTACGTAAAGGGAGGGTGGGGGACTCTACCGTACACCGATAAACTCATCTTT.

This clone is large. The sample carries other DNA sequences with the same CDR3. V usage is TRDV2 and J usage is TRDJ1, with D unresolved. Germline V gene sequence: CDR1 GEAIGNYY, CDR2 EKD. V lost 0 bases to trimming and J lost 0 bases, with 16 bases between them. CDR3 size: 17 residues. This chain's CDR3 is CACDTVSRRTYTDKLIF. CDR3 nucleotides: TGTGCCTGTGACACCGTGAGCCGAAGGACTTACACCGATAAACTCATCTTT.

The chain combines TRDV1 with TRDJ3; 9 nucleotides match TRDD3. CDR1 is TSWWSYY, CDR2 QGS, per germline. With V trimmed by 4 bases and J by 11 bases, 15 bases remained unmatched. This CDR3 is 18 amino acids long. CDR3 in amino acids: CALGARIGDTPHPRQMFF. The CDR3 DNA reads TGTGCTCTTGGGGCCCGTATAGGGGATACGCCGCATCCCCGACAGATGTTTTTC.